This T cell receptor beta chain originates from a study of post-analysis software for immune sequencing data. Study-wide background: Secondary progressive, relapsing-remitting and progressive-relapsing multiple sclerosis were among the included disease courses. Notes on the study in general: Relative to controls, patients had about five TRBV segments at higher frequency, with TRBV5-6, TRBV5-1 and TRBV20-1 among these. Controls significantly exceeded multiple sclerosis patients in normalized Chao1 diversity.

V lost 3 bases to trimming and J lost 0 bases, with 15 bases between them. Germline CDR1 and CDR2: MNHNS and SASEGT. The CDR3 covers 18 residues. Built from TCR beta cDNA, the libraries had unique molecular identifiers in them. TCRdb reanalysed the PCR reads using MiXCR and keeps one entry per CDR3 protein. This table has about 540,000 distinct CDR3 sequences, around 31% appearing once. In its sample, this clonotype was seen a few times. Its antigen is unidentified. The chain carries TRBV6-1 and TRBJ2-6; D remains ambiguous. This clonotype was sampled from a girl between 2 and 17 years old with multiple sclerosis. Source material: blood. The CDR3 region has the DNA TGTGCCAGCAGTGAGAATGTGATAGGGCTCTCTGGGGCCAACGTCCTGACTTTC. It is translated as CASSENVIGLSGANVLTF.